Presented here are 5 T cell receptor beta chains from one specimen sequenced in a study of blood T cells in healthy people across ages. A sample-barcoded 5' primer and a J-beta primer mix were used in a second PCR of about 7 to 11 cycles. TCRdb called the 5' RACE reads again in MiXCR, with one record for every CDR3 protein. The data hold more than 1,400,000 distinct CDR3 sequences, with approximately 42% observed a single time. Sequenced: blood. The receptors come from a woman aged 18-29 years in good health.

This rearrangement joins TRBV11-2 to TRBJ2-4; 10 nucleotides align to TRBD2. The last part of the DNA fits TRBJ2-7 better; the J call may be wrong. There are 15 residues in the CDR3. Germline-derived CDR1 and CDR2 are SGHAT and FQNNGV. CDR3 in amino acids: CASSLALAGVSEQYF. The CDR3 DNA reads TGTGCCAGCAGCTTAGCCCTAGCGGGAGTATCCGAGCAGTACTTC.

This clonotype was found a few times. The chain combines TRBV7-2 with TRBJ2-7, with TRBD2 matching 16 bases. This CDR3 spans 17 amino acids. V gave up 4 bases and J gave up 2 bases; unmatched junction bases: 5. Germline lookup yields CDR1 SGHTA and CDR2 FQGNSA. Here the CDR3 reads CASSSGLAGGLPYEQYF. The CDR3 coding sequence is TGTGCCAGCAGCTCGGGACTAGCGGGAGGGCTCCCCTACGAGCAGTACTTC.

This CDR3 is CASTSRWLASQETQYF. The CDR3 DNA sequence: TGTGCTAGTACTTCCCGGTGGCTAGCGAGCCAAGAGACCCAGTACTTC. The chain combines TRBV12-5 with TRBJ2-5; maybe TRBD2 (6 bases). Per the germline V gene, CDR1 is LGHNT and CDR2 is FRNRAP. The CDR3 loop spans 16 amino acids. V shed 8 bases and J shed 1 base, with 20 bases lying between them.

This chain joins TRBV19 and TRBJ2-1; D is unclear. V lost 1 base to trimming and J lost 6 bases, with 7 bases between them. This CDR3 is 13 amino acids long. Germline V gene lookup returns CDR1 LNHDA and CDR2 SQIVND (reference sequence). The DNA of the CDR3 is TGTGCCAGTAGTATAGGCTACCTCAATGAGCAGTTCTTC. Translating gives CASSIGYLNEQFF.

The table lists this clonotype with a few counts. The chain links TRBV7-9 to TRBJ2-1; 12 nucleotides agree with TRBD2. The ends lost 4 bases at V and 2 bases at J; junction bases unmatched: 12. The germline V gene has CDR1 SEHNR and CDR2 FQNEAQ (reference sequence). The CDR3 loop spans 19 amino acids. CDR3 amino acids: CASSSHSRLAGETYNEQFF. The CDR3 DNA reads TGTGCCAGCAGCTCCCACTCAAGACTAGCGGGAGAAACCTACAATGAGCAGTTCTTC.